This T cell receptor (beta chain) appears in the sequencing data of a study of T-cell memory formation after mild COVID-19. Study background: Largely, the TCR clusters proved donor specific. Study results and caveats: Clones contracting day 15 to 85 were balanced CD4/CD8; later expanders leaned CD4+.

MiXCR was run by TCRdb on the 5' RACE reads, yielding one entry per CDR3 protein. The sample carries roughly 150,000 distinct CDR3 sequences, more than 12% recorded once. This CDR3 is built from 15 residues. Trimming took off 6 bases at V and 2 bases at J, with 14 bases between the two ends. Germline values: CDR1 SGHRS, CDR2 YFSETQ. This clonotype turned up a few times. Its antigen remains unknown. J is TRBJ2-2 and V is TRBV5-1; D unresolved. The sample taken for sequencing was PBMCs or a T cell subset sorted from them (not recorded which). The TCR comes from an adult woman who had mild COVID-19 (a few samples of this study predate the infection). Cell type and time point are not known. The CDR3 reads CASTLGYTNTGELFF. CDR3 sequence (DNA): TGCGCCAGCACCCTAGGGTACACTAACACCGGGGAGCTGTTTTTT.